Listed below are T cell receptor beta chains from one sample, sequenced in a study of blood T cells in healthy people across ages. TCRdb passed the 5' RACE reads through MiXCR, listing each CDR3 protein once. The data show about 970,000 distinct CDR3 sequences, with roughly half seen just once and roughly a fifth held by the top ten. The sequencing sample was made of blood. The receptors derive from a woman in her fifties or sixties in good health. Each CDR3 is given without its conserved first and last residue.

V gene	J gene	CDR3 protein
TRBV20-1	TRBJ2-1	SAPLGTSGSGRF
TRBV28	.	ASSPRNSGYEQY
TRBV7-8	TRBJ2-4	ASSLARVLAKNIQY
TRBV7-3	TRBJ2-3	ASSLGSLNTDTQY
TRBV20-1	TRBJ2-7	SARRAGLSYEQY
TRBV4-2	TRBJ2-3	ASSQSPDHLGADTQY
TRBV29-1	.	SVAGTSGISYNEQY
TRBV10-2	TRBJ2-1	ASSGTGGRNEQF
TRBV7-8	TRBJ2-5	ASIQSVRGRAETQY
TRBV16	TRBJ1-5	ASSQSVGTGVQPQH
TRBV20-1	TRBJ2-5	SARTGTGRGKETQY
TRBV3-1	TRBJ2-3	ASSLIGVTDTQY
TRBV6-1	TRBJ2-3	ASSEFSGTGNTDTQY
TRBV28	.	ASSPAGEQYEQY
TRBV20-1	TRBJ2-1	SARTKGSSGNNEQF
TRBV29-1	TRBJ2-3	SGKRDTYTQY
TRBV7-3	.	ASSPVAGGWETQY
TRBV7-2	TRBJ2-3	ASSAIAGPILGDTQY
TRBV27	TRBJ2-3	ASRPIAGEGDTQY
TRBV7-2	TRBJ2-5	ASSLRLAGGETQY
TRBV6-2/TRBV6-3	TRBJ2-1	ASSNDHIRGF
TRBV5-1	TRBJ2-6	ASSQPTGPTPSGANVLT
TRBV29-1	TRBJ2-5	SVNAGGSVGETQY
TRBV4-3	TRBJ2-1	ASSQALLAASYNEQF
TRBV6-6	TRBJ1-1	ASSYSKGRVNTGAF
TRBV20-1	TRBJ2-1	SATLAHNEQF
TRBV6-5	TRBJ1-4	ASSYFSGTGREKLF
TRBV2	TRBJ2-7	ASSHGGPRAFGSYEQY
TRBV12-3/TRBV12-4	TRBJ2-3	ASSFDRATTDTQY
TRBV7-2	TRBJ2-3	ASSLAGDTSTDTQY
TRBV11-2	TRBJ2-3	ASTLTGTGQDTQY
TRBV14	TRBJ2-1	ASSQASVYNEQF
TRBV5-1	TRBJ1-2	ASSLEGNRHGYT
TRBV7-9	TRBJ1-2	ASSLQAQGNYGYT
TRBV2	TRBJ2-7	ASVPGLAIAEQY
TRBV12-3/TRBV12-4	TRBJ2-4	ASSPRGRLNIQY
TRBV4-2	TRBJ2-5	ASSQEQQKETQY
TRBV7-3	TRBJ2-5	ASSVSGSQETQY
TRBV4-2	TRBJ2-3	ASSQGVGGERRSDTQY
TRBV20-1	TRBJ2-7	SANHRRQVQGEQY
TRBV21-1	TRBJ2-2	ASGDRDSSSTYTGELF
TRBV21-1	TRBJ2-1	ASSKEEGARTYNEQF
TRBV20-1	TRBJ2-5	SAPGLTGEETQY
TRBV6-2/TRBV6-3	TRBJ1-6	ASTKSGTENSPLH
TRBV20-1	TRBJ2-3	SAIDGSTSTDTQY
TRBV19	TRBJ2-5	ATRPREQY
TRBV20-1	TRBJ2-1	SARDLEAPYNEQF